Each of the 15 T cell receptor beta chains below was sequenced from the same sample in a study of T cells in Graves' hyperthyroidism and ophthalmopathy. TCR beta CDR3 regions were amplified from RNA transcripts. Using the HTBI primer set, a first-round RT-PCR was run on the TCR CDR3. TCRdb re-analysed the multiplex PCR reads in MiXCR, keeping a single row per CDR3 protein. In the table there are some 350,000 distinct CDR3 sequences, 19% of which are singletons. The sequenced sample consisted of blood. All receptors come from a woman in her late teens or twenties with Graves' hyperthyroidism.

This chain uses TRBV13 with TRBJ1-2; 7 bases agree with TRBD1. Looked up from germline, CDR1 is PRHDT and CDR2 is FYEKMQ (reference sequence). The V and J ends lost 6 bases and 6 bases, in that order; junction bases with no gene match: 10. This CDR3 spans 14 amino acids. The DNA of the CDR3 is TGTGCCAGCAGTTACATAGGAGGGGGCGATGGCTACACCTTC. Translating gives CASSYIGGGDGYTF.

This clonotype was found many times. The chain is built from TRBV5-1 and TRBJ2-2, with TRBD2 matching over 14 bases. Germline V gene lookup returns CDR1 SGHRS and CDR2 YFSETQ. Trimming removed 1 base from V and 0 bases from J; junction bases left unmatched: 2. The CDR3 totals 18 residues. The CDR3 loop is CASSLRTSGGPNTGELFF. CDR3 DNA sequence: TGCGCCAGCAGCTTGCGGACTAGCGGGGGGCCGAACACCGGGGAGCTGTTTTTT.

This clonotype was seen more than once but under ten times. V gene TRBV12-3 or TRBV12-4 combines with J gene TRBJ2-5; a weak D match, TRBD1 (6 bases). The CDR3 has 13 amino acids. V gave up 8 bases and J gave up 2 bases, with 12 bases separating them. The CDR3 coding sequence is TGTGCCAGCCATTCAGGGGTACAAGAGACCCAGTACTTC. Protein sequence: CASHSGVQETQYF.

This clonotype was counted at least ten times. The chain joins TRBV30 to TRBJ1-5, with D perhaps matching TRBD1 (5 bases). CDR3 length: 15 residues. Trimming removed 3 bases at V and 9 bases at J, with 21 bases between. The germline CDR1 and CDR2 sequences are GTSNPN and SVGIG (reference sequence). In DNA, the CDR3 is TGTGCCTGGAGCCACCTGGGGCAGGGCTTGGGGCCCCAGCATTTT. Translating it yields CAWSHLGQGLGPQHF.

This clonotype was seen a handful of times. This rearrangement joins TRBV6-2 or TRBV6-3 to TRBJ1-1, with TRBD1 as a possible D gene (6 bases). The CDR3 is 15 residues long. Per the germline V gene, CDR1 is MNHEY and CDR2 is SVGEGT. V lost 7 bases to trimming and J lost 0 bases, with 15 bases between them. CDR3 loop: CASTPRTAVNTEAFF. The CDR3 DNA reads TGTGCCAGCACCCCAAGGACAGCCGTGAACACTGAAGCTTTCTTT.

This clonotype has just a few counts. The CDR3 spells CASSLVAGARAQYF. Written as DNA, the CDR3 is TGTGCCAGCAGCTTAGTAGCGGGGGCAAGGGCCCAGTACTTC. V is TRBV11-2 and J is TRBJ2-5, with TRBD2 identical over 9 bases. Germline-derived CDR1 and CDR2 are SGHAT and FQNNGV. This CDR3 comprises 14 residues. V shed 1 base, J shed 9 bases, and the junction held 6 bases outside the gene matches.

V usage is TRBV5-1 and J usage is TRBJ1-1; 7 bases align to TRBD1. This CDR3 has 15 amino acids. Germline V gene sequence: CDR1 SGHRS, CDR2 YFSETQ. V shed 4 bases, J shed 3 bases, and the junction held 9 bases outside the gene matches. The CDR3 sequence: CASSRGTVGDTEAFF. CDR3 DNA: TGCGCCAGCAGCAGGGGGACAGTGGGGGACACTGAAGCTTTCTTT.

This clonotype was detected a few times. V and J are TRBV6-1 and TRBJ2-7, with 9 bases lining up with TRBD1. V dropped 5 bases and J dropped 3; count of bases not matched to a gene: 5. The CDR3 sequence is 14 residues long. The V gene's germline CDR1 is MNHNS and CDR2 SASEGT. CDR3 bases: TGTGCCAGCAGTCGGACAGGGGAGAGCTACGAGCAGTACTTC. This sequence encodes CASSRTGESYEQYF.

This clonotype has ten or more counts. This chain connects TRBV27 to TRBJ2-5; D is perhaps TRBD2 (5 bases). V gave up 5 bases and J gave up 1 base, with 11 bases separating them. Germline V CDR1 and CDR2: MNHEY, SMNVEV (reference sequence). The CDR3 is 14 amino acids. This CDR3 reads CASSRPGFQETQYF. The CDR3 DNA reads TGTGCCAGCAGTAGACCGGGATTCCAAGAGACCCAGTACTTC.

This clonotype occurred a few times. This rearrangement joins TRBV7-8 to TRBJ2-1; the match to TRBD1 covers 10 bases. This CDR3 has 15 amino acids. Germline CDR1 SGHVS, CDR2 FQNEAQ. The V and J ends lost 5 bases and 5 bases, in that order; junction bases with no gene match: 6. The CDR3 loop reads CASSPWTGGNNEQFF. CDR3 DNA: TGTGCCAGCAGCCCCTGGACAGGGGGTAACAATGAGCAGTTCTTC. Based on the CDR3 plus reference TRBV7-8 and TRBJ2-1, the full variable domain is GAGVSQSPRYKVAKRGQDVALRCDPISGHVSLFWYQQALGQGPEFLTYFQNEAQLDKSGLPSDRFFAERPEGSVSTLKIQRTQQEDSAVYLCASSPWTGGNNEQFFGPGTRLTVL.

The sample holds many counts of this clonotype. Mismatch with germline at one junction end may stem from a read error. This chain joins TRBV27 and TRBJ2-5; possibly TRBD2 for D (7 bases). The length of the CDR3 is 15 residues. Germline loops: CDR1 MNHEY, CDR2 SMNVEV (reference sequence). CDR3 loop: CASSLSGGKGETKYF. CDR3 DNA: TGTGCCAGCAGTTTGTCGGGGGGCAAAGGGGAGACCAAGTACTTC.

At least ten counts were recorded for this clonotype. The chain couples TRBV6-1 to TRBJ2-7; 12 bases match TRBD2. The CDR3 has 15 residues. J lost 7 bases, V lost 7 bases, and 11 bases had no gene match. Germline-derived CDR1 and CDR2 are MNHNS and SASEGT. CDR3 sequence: CASIMTSGGQEEQYF. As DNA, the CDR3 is TGTGCCAGCATCATGACTAGCGGGGGCCAGGAAGAGCAGTACTTC.

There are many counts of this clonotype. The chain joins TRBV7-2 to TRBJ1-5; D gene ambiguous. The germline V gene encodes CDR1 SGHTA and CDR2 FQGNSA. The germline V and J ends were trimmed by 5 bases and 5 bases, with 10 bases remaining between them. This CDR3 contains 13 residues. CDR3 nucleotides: TGTGCCAGCAGCGACCCTCGAGATCAGCCCCAGCATTTT. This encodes CASSDPRDQPQHF.

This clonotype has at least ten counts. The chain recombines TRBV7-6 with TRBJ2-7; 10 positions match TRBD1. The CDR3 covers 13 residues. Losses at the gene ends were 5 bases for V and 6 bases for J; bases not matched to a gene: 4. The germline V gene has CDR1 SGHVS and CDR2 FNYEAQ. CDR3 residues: CASSVTGGGEQYF. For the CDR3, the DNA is TGTGCCAGCAGCGTGACAGGGGGCGGCGAGCAGTACTTC. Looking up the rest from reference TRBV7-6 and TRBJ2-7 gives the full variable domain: GAGVSQSPRYKVTKRGQDVALRCDPISGHVSLYWYRQALGQGPEFLTYFNYEAQQDKSGLPNDRFSAERPEGSISTLTIQRTEQRDSAMYRCASSVTGGGEQYFGPGTRLTVT.

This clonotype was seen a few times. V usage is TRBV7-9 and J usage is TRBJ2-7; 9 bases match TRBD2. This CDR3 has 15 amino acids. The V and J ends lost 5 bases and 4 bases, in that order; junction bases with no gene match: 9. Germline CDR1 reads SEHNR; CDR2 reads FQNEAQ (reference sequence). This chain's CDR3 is CASSPRPSGEYEQYF. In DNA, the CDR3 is TGTGCCAGCAGCCCCCGGCCTAGCGGGGAGTACGAGCAGTACTTC.